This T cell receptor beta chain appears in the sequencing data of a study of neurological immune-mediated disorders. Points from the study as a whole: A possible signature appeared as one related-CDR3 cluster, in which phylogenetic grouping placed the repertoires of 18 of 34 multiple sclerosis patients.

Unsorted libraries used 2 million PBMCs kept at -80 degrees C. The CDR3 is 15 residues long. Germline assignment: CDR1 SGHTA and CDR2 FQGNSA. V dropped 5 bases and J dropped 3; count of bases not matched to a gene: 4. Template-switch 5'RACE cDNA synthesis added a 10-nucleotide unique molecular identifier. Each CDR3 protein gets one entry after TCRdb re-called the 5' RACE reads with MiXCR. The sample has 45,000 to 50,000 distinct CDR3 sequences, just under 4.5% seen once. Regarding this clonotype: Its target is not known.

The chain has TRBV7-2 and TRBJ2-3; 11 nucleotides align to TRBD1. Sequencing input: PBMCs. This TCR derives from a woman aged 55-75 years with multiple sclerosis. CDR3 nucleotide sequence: TGTGCCAGCAGCCCAGGGACAGGGGGTACAGATACGCAGTATTTT. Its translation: CASSPGTGGTDTQYF.